Here is one T cell receptor beta chain with its context. The antigen remains undetermined. The sample belongs to a study of graft-versus-host responses after intestinal transplantation. Study at large: Recipients received multivisceral, liver-intestinal, or isolated intestinal transplants. For around 3 years after anti-thymocyte globulin induction, all recipients took tacrolimus and steroids.

This CDR3 is built from 15 residues. Trimming took off 3 bases at V and 0 bases at J, with 12 bases between the two ends. Germline CDR1 and CDR2: WNHNN and SYGVQD (reference sequence). Points from the study as a whole: Recipient marrow harbored GvH clones, some of which surfaced first in ileum or blood. An association linked early post-transplant HvG declines with peak circulating GvH clone levels.

Libraries were prepared by immunoSEQ multiplex PCR; TCRdb keeps only in-frame clonotypes and omits some of them. The sample yields tens of thousands of clones, under 95% seen once. The source was unstimulated CD8+ T cells sorted from spleen or lymph node cells, collected before intestinal transplant. This sequence originates from a human donor who received an intestinal transplant. The rearrangement joins TRBV10-1 to TRBJ2-7; possibly TRBD2 for D (5 bases). The CDR3: CASSDNPEVSYEQYF. CDR3 bases: TGCGCCAGCAGTGATAACCCGGAGGTCTCCTACGAGCAGTACTTC.